Following are 32 T cell receptor beta chains from one sample sequenced in a study of T cell responses to AZD1222 COVID-19 vaccine. TCRdb's table, derived via immunoSEQ multiplex PCR, lists solely in-frame clones and lacks some. The sample has about 110,000 clones; 88% are singletons. Sample: peripheral blood, taken on day 0 of MenACWY control vaccination. All receptors derive from an adult in good health.

V is TRBV5-1 and J is TRBJ2-2, with D possibly matching TRBD1 (6 bases). In germline, CDR1 is SGHRS, CDR2 YFSETQ. V lost 4 bases and J 6 bases, leaving 10 bases between the germline ends. This CDR3 spans 13 amino acids. The CDR3 reads CASSPNRAGELFF. DNA for the CDR3: TGCGCCAGCAGCCCTAACAGGGCCGGGGAGCTGTTTTTT.

The chain recombines TRBV2 with TRBJ1-2, with TRBD1 identical over 8 bases. The CDR3 has 13 amino acids. Germline CDR1 is SNHLY and CDR2 is FYNNEI. The V gene end was trimmed by 3 bases and the J gene end by 5 bases; junction bases not matched to a gene: 2. The CDR3 here is CASSEGQAYGYTF. The DNA for the CDR3 is TGTGCCAGCAGTGAGGGACAGGCGTATGGCTACACCTTC.

About this clone: This sample also contains other DNA sequences that code for the same CDR3. The chain joins TRBV27 to TRBJ1-1; D uncertain. Germline V gives CDR1 MNHEY, CDR2 SMNVEV (reference sequence). The CDR3 is made up of 13 amino acids. The ends were cut back, 3 bases at V and 1 base at J, with 6 bases in the middle. CDR3 sequence: CASSFRRNTEAFF. The CDR3 DNA sequence: TGTGCCAGCAGTTTTCGGCGGAACACTGAAGCTTTCTTT.

This chain joins TRBV9 and TRBJ2-5; the D call may be TRBD1 or TRBD2 (5 bases each). The germline V gene has CDR1 SGDLS and CDR2 YYNGEE. This CDR3 is 14 amino acids long. V was shortened by 3 bases and J by 5 bases, with 14 bases between the two germline ends. The CDR3 bases are TGTGCCAGCAGCGGGGGGACCCGTGGGGAGACCCAGTACTTC. Translation: CASSGGTRGETQYF.

In the case of this clone: The same CDR3 can be traced to other DNA sequences in this sample. The rearrangement joins TRBV19 to TRBJ1-5; D may be TRBD1 (5 bases). CDR3 size: 14 residues. CDR1 LNHDA and CDR2 SQIVND come from the germline V gene (reference sequence). Trimming pared 3 bases from V and 2 bases from J, leaving 8 bases between. Here the CDR3 reads CASSIRGGNQPQHF. CDR3 bases: TGTGCCAGTAGTATCCGGGGCGGCAATCAGCCCCAGCATTTT.

The rearrangement links TRBV18 to TRBJ2-5; the D is unclear. Germline loops: CDR1 KGHSH, CDR2 LQKENI. V lost 4 bases, J lost 2 bases, and 2 bases lay in between. This CDR3 contains 11 residues. CDR3: CASSLQETQYF. The CDR3 DNA follows: TGTGCCAGCTCACTTCAAGAGACCCAGTACTTC. The variable domain in full, completed from reference TRBV18 and TRBJ2-5, reads NAGVMQNPRHLVRRRGQEARLRCSPMKGHSHVYWYRQLPEEGLKFMVYLQKENIIDESGMPKERFSAEFPKEGPSILRIQQVVRGDSAAYFCASSLQETQYFGPGTRLLVL.

V is TRBV28 and J is TRBJ1-1, with unresolved D. Germline CDR1 and CDR2: MDHEN and SYDVKM. The CDR3 sequence is 11 residues long. V gave up 2 bases and J gave up 7 bases, with 5 bases separating them. The CDR3 nucleotides are TGTGCCAGCAGTTTAAGTATTGAAGCTTTCTTT. Translating it yields CASSLSIEAFF.

The rearrangement links TRBV6-2 or TRBV6-3 to TRBJ2-7; 15 positions match TRBD2. In germline, CDR1 is MNHEY, CDR2 SVGEGT. The CDR3 length is 18 residues. Losses at the gene ends were 2 bases for V and 0 bases for J; bases not matched to a gene: 5. CDR3 protein: CASSYHGTSGRYSYEQYF. The CDR3 bases are TGTGCCAGCAGTTACCACGGGACTAGCGGGAGGTACTCCTACGAGCAGTACTTC.

The chain joins TRBV29-1 to TRBJ1-2, with a tentative D call TRBD1 (5 bases). CDR1 and CDR2 (germline): SQVTM, ANQGSEA. V lost 4 bases, J lost 5 bases, and 11 bases lay in between. The CDR3 covers 12 residues. The CDR3 protein is CSVGRGLYGYTF. DNA for the CDR3: TGCAGCGTTGGGAGGGGTTTGTATGGCTACACCTTC.

The CDR3 sequence is CASSADRGRGYEQYF. The CDR3 DNA follows: TGTGCCAGCAGCGCAGACAGGGGGCGCGGGTACGAGCAGTACTTC. V is TRBV13 and J is TRBJ2-7; 10 nucleotides match TRBD1. Losses at the gene ends were 5 bases for V and 4 bases for J; bases not matched to a gene: 8. Germline CDR1 PRHDT, CDR2 FYEKMQ (reference sequence). The CDR3 spans 15 residues.

As regards this clone: The junction departs from germline at one end; a sequencing error may be responsible. The chain combines TRBV5-3 with TRBJ2-4, with D possibly being TRBD1 or TRBD2 (5 bases each). TRBV5-3 is identified as an open reading frame with a role that is uncertain. The CDR3 has 12 amino acids. The CDR3 sequence is CARSVWPGPLCF. The CDR3 DNA reads TGTGCCAGAAGCGTATGGCCGGGACCATTGTGCTTC.

V usage is TRBV9 and J usage is TRBJ1-5; D unclear. CDR1 and CDR2 (germline): SGDLS, YYNGEE. The CDR3 is 15 residues long. Trimming removed 3 bases at V and 0 bases at J, with 10 bases between. The CDR3 bases are TGTGCCAGCAGCGAAGGTAGTAGTAGCAATCAGCCCCAGCATTTT. It codes for CASSEGSSSNQPQHF.

V usage is TRBV19 and J usage is TRBJ2-2, with D perhaps matching TRBD1 (6 bases). The germline V and J ends were trimmed by 5 bases and 3 bases, with 10 bases remaining between them. The V gene's germline CDR1 is LNHDA and CDR2 SQIVND (reference sequence). The CDR3 covers 14 residues. In DNA, the CDR3 is TGTGCCAGTAGTGGCAGGGGACACACCGGGGAGCTGTTTTTT. It specifies CASSGRGHTGELFF. Supplemented by reference TRBV19 and TRBJ2-2, the full variable domain reads DGGITQSPKYLFRKEGQNVTLSCEQNLNHDAMYWYRQDPGQGLRLIYYSQIVNDFQKGDIAEGYSVSREKKESFPLTVTSAQKNPTAFYLCASSGRGHTGELFFGEGSRLTVL.

V gene TRBV11-2 combines with J gene TRBJ2-7; no clear D gene. V was cut by 4 bases and J by 6 bases, with 7 bases left in between. The CDR3 has 11 residues. Germline loops: CDR1 SGHAT, CDR2 FQNNGV. CDR3 amino acids: CASSWLAEQYF. The CDR3 coding sequence is TGTGCCAGCAGCTGGCTTGCCGAGCAGTACTTC.

The gene calls are TRBV9 and TRBJ2-2, with 7 bases that match TRBD1. After removal of 4 bases from V and 1 base from J, the junction contained 16 bases not matched to a gene. Per germline, CDR1 SGDLS and CDR2 YYNGEE. The CDR3 totals 19 residues. The CDR3: CASSPFGTGDIGNTGELFF. In nucleotides, the CDR3 is TGTGCCAGCAGCCCCTTCGGAACAGGGGATATTGGGAACACCGGGGAGCTGTTTTTT.

This rearrangement joins TRBV10-3 to TRBJ1-1; 12 bases fit TRBD1. The ends lost 4 bases at V and 3 bases at J; junction bases unmatched: 9. CDR3 size: 17 residues. In germline, CDR1 is ENHRY, CDR2 SYGVKD. The CDR3 DNA sequence: TGTGCCATCAGTGGTCCCGGGACAGGGGGCCGGGACACTGAAGCTTTCTTT. Translation gives CAISGPGTGGRDTEAFF.

J is TRBJ1-5 and V is TRBV6-6; the D gene is possibly TRBD1 (5 bases). The length of the CDR3 is 15 residues. Per the germline V gene, CDR1 is MNHNY and CDR2 is SVGAGI (reference sequence). Trimming pared 4 bases from V and 5 bases from J, leaving 15 bases between. In nucleotides, the CDR3 is TGTGCCAGCAGTTGGAGGGTGGGGGGTCATCAGCCCCAGCATTTT. Residues: CASSWRVGGHQPQHF.

CDR3 sequence reads: CASSAAWDTANYGYTF. The CDR3 DNA sequence: TGTGCCAGTAGTGCTGCGTGGGACACCGCTAACTATGGCTACACCTTC. The V gene is TRBV19, the J gene TRBJ1-2; D possibly corresponds to TRBD1 (6 bases). The germline V and J ends were trimmed by 5 bases and 0 bases, with 16 bases remaining between them. The CDR3 totals 16 residues. Germline V gene sequence: CDR1 LNHDA, CDR2 SQIVND (reference sequence).

CDR3 sequence (DNA): TGTGCCACCGGAGGGGAGCGGGTTGGGGCCCAGTACTTC. Translated, it gives CATGGERVGAQYF. V usage is TRBV10-3 and J usage is TRBJ2-5; D is perhaps TRBD2 (6 bases). V was cut by 10 bases and J by 9 bases, with 21 bases left in between. CDR3 length: 13 amino acids. The V gene's germline CDR1 is ENHRY and CDR2 SYGVKD.

The V gene is TRBV4-2, the J gene TRBJ2-3; 8 nucleotides align to TRBD2. The length of the CDR3 is 17 residues. The V gene's germline CDR1 is LGHNA and CDR2 YNFKEQ. After removal of 0 bases from V and 5 bases from J, the junction contained 10 bases not matched to a gene. The CDR3 sequence is CASSQDRRGATRDTQYF. The CDR3 nucleotides are TGTGCCAGCAGCCAAGATCGGCGGGGGGCTACACGAGATACGCAGTATTTT.

J is TRBJ2-7 and V is TRBV28; D unclear. V dropped 4 bases and J dropped 4 bases, with 17 bases sitting between them. Per germline, CDR1 MDHEN and CDR2 SYDVKM. This CDR3 comprises 15 residues. CDR3 amino acids: CASSSLSGPGYEQYF. CDR3 coding DNA: TGTGCCAGCAGTTCCCTTTCGGGTCCCGGGTACGAGCAGTACTTC.

This chain links TRBV27 with TRBJ2-1, with 8 bases lining up with TRBD1. V trimming: 5 bases; J trimming: 2 bases; junction bases outside the gene matches: 5. Germline lookup yields CDR1 MNHEY and CDR2 SMNVEV (reference sequence). This CDR3 region has 15 residues. CDR3: CASSPDRGPYNEQFF. CDR3 bases: TGTGCCAGCAGTCCCGACAGGGGCCCCTACAATGAGCAGTTCTTC.

The chain carries TRBV30 and TRBJ2-7; D is uncertain. V gave up 4 bases and J gave up 0 bases, with 10 bases separating them. This CDR3 contains 13 residues. The germline CDR1 and CDR2 sequences are GTSNPN and SVGIG (reference sequence). This chain's CDR3 is CAWIGQDSYEQYF. As DNA, the CDR3 is TGTGCCTGGATCGGGCAGGACTCCTACGAGCAGTACTTC.

The rearrangement uses TRBV28 and TRBJ1-6, with 10 bases lining up with TRBD1. CDR1 and CDR2 (germline): MDHEN, SYDVKM. The CDR3 has 15 residues. Trimming at V came to 5 bases and at J to 11 bases, leaving 9 bases not matched to a gene. The CDR3 region is CASSATGTGDPPLHF. The CDR3 bases are TGTGCCAGCAGTGCCACCGGGACAGGGGACCCACCCCTCCACTTT.

The chain is built from TRBV19 and TRBJ1-2; D not resolved. Trimming took off 3 bases at V and 8 bases at J, with 7 bases between the two ends. CDR3 size: 11 residues. Per germline, CDR1 LNHDA and CDR2 SQIVND (reference sequence). CDR3 region: CASSMTWGYTF. CDR3 DNA: TGTGCCAGTAGTATGACGTGGGGCTACACCTTC.

The gene calls are TRBV4-3 and TRBJ2-7; D possibly matches TRBD1 or TRBD2 (5 bases each). Germline assignment: CDR1 LGHNA and CDR2 YSLEER. The germline V and J ends were trimmed by 0 bases and 3 bases, with 9 bases remaining between them. This CDR3 spans 14 amino acids. The CDR3 DNA follows: TGCGCCAGCAGCCAAGATGGGGGTATCTACGAGCAGTACTTC. It specifies CASSQDGGIYEQYF.

The chain has TRBV6-6 and TRBJ1-6; D perhaps matches TRBD1 (5 bases). V gave up 8 bases and J gave up 9 bases, with 17 bases separating them. CDR1 is MNHNY and CDR2 is SVGAGI in the germline V gene (reference sequence). This CDR3 spans 14 amino acids. The CDR3 DNA sequence: TGTGCCAGCGGGCGGGACCGCCTGTTTTCACCCCTCCACTTT. Its translation is CASGRDRLFSPLHF.

This chain links TRBV7-9 with TRBJ2-7; 9 bases match TRBD1. This CDR3 region has 12 residues. With V trimmed by 11 bases and J by 5 bases, 7 bases remained unmatched. Germline V CDR1 and CDR2: SEHNR, FQNEAQ (reference sequence). DNA for the CDR3: TGTGCCCTTATGGGACAGGGTGACGAGCAGTACTTC. It codes for CALMGQGDEQYF.

V gene TRBV19 combines with J gene TRBJ1-5; 9 bases map to TRBD1. With V trimmed by 2 bases and J by 7 bases, 12 bases remained unmatched. Germline loops: CDR1 LNHDA, CDR2 SQIVND (reference sequence). The CDR3 loop spans 17 amino acids. CDR3: CASSISRGQGTVQPQHF. CDR3 coding DNA: TGTGCCAGTAGTATAAGCCGTGGACAGGGGACCGTCCAGCCCCAGCATTTT.

The gene calls are TRBV18 and TRBJ2-2; TRBD1 might be the D (6 bases). The CDR3 has 15 amino acids. Germline V CDR1 and CDR2: KGHSH, LQKENI. V was trimmed by 3 bases and J by 2 bases, leaving 10 bases between them. CDR3 sequence: CASSPGTINTGELFF. CDR3 coding DNA: TGTGCCAGCTCACCTGGGACAATAAACACCGGGGAGCTGTTTTTT.

This chain connects TRBV9 to TRBJ1-6, with 7 bases matching TRBD1. With 0 bases clipped from V and 8 bases from J, the junction kept 2 bases outside the gene matches. This CDR3 has 14 amino acids. Germline V CDR1 and CDR2: SGDLS, YYNGEE. CDR3 nucleotides: TGTGCCAGCAGCGTAGGGGACAGTGATTCACCCCTCCACTTT. It codes for CASSVGDSDSPLHF. The full variable domain, in which reference TRBV9 and TRBJ1-6 provide the parts outside the CDR3, is DSGVTQTPKHLITATGQRVTLRCSPRSGDLSVYWYQQSLDQGLQFLIQYYNGEERAKGNILERFSAQQFPDLHSELNLSSLELGDSALYFCASSVGDSDSPLHFGNGTRLTVT.

The CDR3 DNA is TGTGCCAGCAGCTTGTATCCCGATTACTATGGCTACACCTTC. This encodes CASSLYPDYYGYTF. The genes are TRBV5-8 and TRBJ1-2, with D unclear. This CDR3 region has 14 residues. The germline CDR1 and CDR2 sequences are SGHTS and YDEGEE. V lost 1 base and J 3 bases, leaving 10 bases between the germline ends.